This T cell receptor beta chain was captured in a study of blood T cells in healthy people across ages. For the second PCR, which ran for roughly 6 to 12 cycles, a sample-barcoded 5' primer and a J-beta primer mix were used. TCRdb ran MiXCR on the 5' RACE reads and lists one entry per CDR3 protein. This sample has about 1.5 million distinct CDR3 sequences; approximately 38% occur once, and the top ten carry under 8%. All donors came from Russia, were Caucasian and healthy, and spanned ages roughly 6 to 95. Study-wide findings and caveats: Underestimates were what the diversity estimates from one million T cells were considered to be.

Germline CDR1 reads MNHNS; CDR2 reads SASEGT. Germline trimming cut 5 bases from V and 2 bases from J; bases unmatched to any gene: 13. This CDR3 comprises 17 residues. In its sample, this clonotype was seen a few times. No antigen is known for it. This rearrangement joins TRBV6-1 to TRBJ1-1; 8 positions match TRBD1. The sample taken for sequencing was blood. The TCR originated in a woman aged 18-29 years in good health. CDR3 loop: CASSRWTGSALNTEAFF. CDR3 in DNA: TGTGCCAGCAGTCGATGGACAGGGAGCGCCCTCAACACTGAAGCTTTCTTT.